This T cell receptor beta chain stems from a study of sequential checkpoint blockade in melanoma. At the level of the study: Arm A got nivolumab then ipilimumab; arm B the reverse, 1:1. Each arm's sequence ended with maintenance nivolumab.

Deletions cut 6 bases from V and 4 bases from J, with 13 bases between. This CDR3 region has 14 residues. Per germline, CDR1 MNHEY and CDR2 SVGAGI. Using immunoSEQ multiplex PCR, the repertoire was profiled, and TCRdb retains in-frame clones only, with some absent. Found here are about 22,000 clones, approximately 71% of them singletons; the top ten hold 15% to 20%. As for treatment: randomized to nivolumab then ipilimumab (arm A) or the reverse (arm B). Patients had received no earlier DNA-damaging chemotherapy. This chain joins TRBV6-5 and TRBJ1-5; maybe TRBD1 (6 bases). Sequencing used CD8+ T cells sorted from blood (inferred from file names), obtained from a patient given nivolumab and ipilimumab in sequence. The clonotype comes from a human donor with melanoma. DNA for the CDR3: TGTGCCAGCAGAACGGGTACAGGGAATCAGCCCCAGCATTTT. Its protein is CASRTGTGNQPQHF.